Below, 14 T cell receptor beta chains from the same sample are listed, as sequenced in a study of T cell clones after liver transplantation. Profiling relied on immunoSEQ multiplex PCR, and the TCRdb table lists in-frame clones only, not all of them. The sample lists some 60,000 clones, 70% to 80% occurring once. This specimen consisted of CD4+ T cells from blood, obtained before liver transplant. These receptors originate from a human donor who received a liver transplant.

A few counts support this clone. The chain links TRBV5-1 to TRBJ1-3; D possibly corresponds to TRBD1 (6 bases). The V gene lost 7 bases and the J gene lost 0 bases, with 14 bases spanning the gap. The CDR3 is 15 residues long. CDR1 is SGHRS, CDR2 YFSETQ, per germline. The CDR3, as DNA: TGCGCCAGCCGAGACGACAGGACCTCTGGAAACACCATATATTTT. It translates to CASRDDRTSGNTIYF.

The CDR3 DNA reads as TGTGCCAGCAGCCCAGGGGACAGCCCTAATGAAAAACTGTTTTTT. As protein: CASSPGDSPNEKLFF. The chain joins TRBV11-2 to TRBJ1-4; 7 bases line up with TRBD1. The CDR3 covers 15 residues. V dropped 5 bases and J dropped 3; count of bases not matched to a gene: 6. In germline, CDR1 is SGHAT, CDR2 FQNNGV.

The V and J genes are TRBV20-1 and TRBJ2-7, with D unclear. Germline V gene lookup returns CDR1 DFQATT and CDR2 SNEGSKA (reference sequence). V lost 2 bases, J lost 4 bases, and 3 bases lay in between. The CDR3 loop spans 10 amino acids. In nucleotides, the CDR3 is TGCAGTGCTAGATCGTACGAGCAGTACTTC. Residues: CSARSYEQYF.

There are a few counts of this clone. The V gene is TRBV10-3, the J gene TRBJ2-3; 11 bases line up with TRBD1. CDR1 ENHRY and CDR2 SYGVKD come from the germline V gene. The CDR3 length is 16 residues. V dropped 8 bases and J dropped 4; count of bases not matched to a gene: 11. CDR3 sequence: CAIGTGGLLGADTQYF. The CDR3 region has the DNA TGTGCCATCGGGACAGGGGGTTTGCTTGGGGCAGATACGCAGTATTTT.

The gene calls are TRBV2 and TRBJ2-2; weak D call: TRBD2 (6 bases). Per germline, CDR1 SNHLY and CDR2 FYNNEI. The CDR3 extends over 15 amino acids. V was cut by 3 bases and J by 5 bases, with 13 bases left in between. The CDR3 bases are TGTGCCAGCAGTGAGGTCGGCGGGGAGACCGGGGAGCTGTTTTTT. Protein: CASSEVGGETGELFF.

This clone is a singleton in its sample. CDR3 DNA sequence: TGTGCCAGCAGCTCCGGACTCGGATGGGATACGCAGTATTTT. Translated: CASSSGLGWDTQYF. The chain is built from TRBV9 and TRBJ2-3, with D possibly matching TRBD2 (5 bases). From germline, CDR1 is SGDLS and CDR2 YYNGEE. The ends were cut back, 4 bases at V and 6 bases at J, with 15 bases in the middle. The CDR3 loop spans 14 amino acids. Complete variable domain (other parts from reference TRBV9 and TRBJ2-3): DSGVTQTPKHLITATGQRVTLRCSPRSGDLSVYWYQQSLDQGLQFLIQYYNGEERAKGNILERFSAQQFPDLHSELNLSSLELGDSALYFCASSSGLGWDTQYFGPGTRLTVL.

This chain joins TRBV6-1 and TRBJ2-7; no definite D call. Trimming took 0 bases from V and 2 from J, leaving 11 bases between them. CDR3 length equals 15 residues. The germline V gene has CDR1 MNHNS and CDR2 SASEGT. CDR3 region: CASSEALGRTYEQYF. For the CDR3, the DNA is TGTGCCAGCAGTGAAGCGCTGGGCAGAACCTACGAGCAGTACTTC.

This clone has only a few counts. The rearrangement uses TRBV2 and TRBJ1-2; no definite D call. V lost 2 bases and J 2 bases, leaving 9 bases between the germline ends. This CDR3 comprises 14 residues. Germline V gene data show CDR1 as SNHLY and CDR2 as FYNNEI. This chain's CDR3 is CASSETRRNYGYTF. The CDR3 bases are TGTGCCAGCAGTGAAACGCGGAGAAACTATGGCTACACCTTC.

The chain links TRBV4-1 to TRBJ1-5; the D gene is possibly TRBD1 (5 bases). The CDR3 is made up of 14 amino acids. Trimming removed 10 bases from V and 0 bases from J, with 13 bases in between. In germline, CDR1 is MGHRA, CDR2 YSYEKL. The CDR3 region has the DNA TGCGCCACGGGGGGGACTTATAGCAATCAGCCCCAGCATTTT. Amino acids: CATGGTYSNQPQHF.

This clone was seen only once. This chain joins TRBV30 and TRBJ1-5; TRBD1 matches 10 bases. CDR3 length: 13 amino acids. The V segment lost 3 bases and the J segment 8 bases; nucleotides outside the gene matches: 4. Looked up from germline, CDR1 is GTSNPN and CDR2 is SVGIG (reference sequence). CDR3 amino acids: CAWSRQGAEPQHF. In DNA form, the CDR3 reads TGTGCCTGGAGCAGACAGGGGGCCGAGCCCCAGCATTTT. The variable domain in full, with the rest retrieved from reference TRBV30 and TRBJ1-5, is SQTIHQWPATLVQPVGSPLSLECTVEGTSNPNLYWYRQAAGRGLQLLFYSVGIGQISSEVPQNLSASRPQDRQFILSSKKLLLSDSGFYLCAWSRQGAEPQHFGDGTRLSIL.

This chain connects TRBV7-8 to TRBJ2-3; the match to TRBD2 covers 15 bases. Losses at the gene ends were 5 bases for V and 7 bases for J; bases not matched to a gene: 16. This CDR3 has 19 amino acids. CDR1 SGHVS and CDR2 FQNEAQ come from the germline V gene. In DNA, the CDR3 is TGTGCCAGCAGCCCACGGGGGGGTCTGGGACTAGCGGGGGGTAATACGCAGTATTTT. It specifies CASSPRGGLGLAGGNTQYF.

The V and J genes are TRBV2 and TRBJ2-4; the match to TRBD2 covers 8 bases. Germline values: CDR1 SNHLY, CDR2 FYNNEI. The CDR3 loop spans 14 amino acids. The V gene end was trimmed by 2 bases and the J gene end by 7 bases; junction bases not matched to a gene: 4. CDR3 sequence reads: CASSERGGGNIQYF. The CDR3 coding sequence is TGTGCCAGCAGTGAACGGGGGGGAGGGAACATTCAGTACTTC.

The chain links TRBV5-1 to TRBJ1-3; D perhaps matches TRBD1 (5 bases). The V gene lost 0 bases and the J gene lost 0 bases, with 13 bases spanning the gap. In germline, CDR1 is SGHRS, CDR2 YFSETQ. This CDR3 is built from 17 residues. CDR3 region: CASSLAPTGISGNTIYF. The CDR3 DNA reads TGCGCCAGCAGCTTGGCCCCAACAGGTATCTCTGGAAACACCATATATTTT.

V usage is TRBV9 and J usage is TRBJ2-1; the match to TRBD2 covers 12 bases. Germline V gene data show CDR1 as SGDLS and CDR2 as YYNGEE. The CDR3 contains 17 residues. The junction had 5 bases not matched to a gene; V was cut back by 0 bases and J by 4 bases. The CDR3 nucleotides read TGTGCCAGCAGCGTAGCTATAGGGACTAGCGGGTACAATGAGCAGTTCTTC. It yields the protein CASSVAIGTSGYNEQFF.